The table lists the clone carrying this T cell receptor (beta chain) with many counts. Its antigen is not identified. Stability of Graves' hyperthyroidism was defined as absent ophthalmopathy progression within 18 months. Diagnosis rested on symptoms, serum thyroxine and TRAb, thyroid ultrasound, and orbital computed tomography. The data originate from a study of T cells in Graves' hyperthyroidism and ophthalmopathy. Findings of the study overall: With a median lead of around 6.7 months before onset, the model predicted ophthalmopathy.

V dropped 3 bases and J dropped 2 bases, with 13 bases sitting between them. Germline-derived CDR1 and CDR2 are LGHDT and YNNKEL (reference sequence). The CDR3 sequence is 15 residues long. Amplification targeted TCR beta CDR3 regions from RNA transcripts. The TCR CDR3 first-round RT-PCR relied on the HTBI primer set. TCRdb recomputed calls from the multiplex PCR reads with MiXCR, one row per CDR3 protein. In the table there are about 740,000 distinct CDR3 sequences, less than 15% of which are singletons. The receptor was derived from a woman aged 18-29 years with Graves' hyperthyroidism. The chain has TRBV3-1 and TRBJ1-2; D is unresolved. The specimen sequenced was blood. The CDR3 spells CASSHGRELNYGYTF. CDR3 sequence (DNA): TGTGCCAGCAGCCACGGCCGGGAGTTGAACTATGGCTACACCTTC. The variable domain in full, completed from reference TRBV3-1 and TRBJ1-2, reads DTAVSQTPKYLVTQMGNDKSIKCEQNLGHDTMYWYKQDSKKFLKIMFSYNNKELIINETVPNRFSPKSPDKAHLNLHINSLELGDSAVYFCASSHGRELNYGYTFGSGTRLTVV.